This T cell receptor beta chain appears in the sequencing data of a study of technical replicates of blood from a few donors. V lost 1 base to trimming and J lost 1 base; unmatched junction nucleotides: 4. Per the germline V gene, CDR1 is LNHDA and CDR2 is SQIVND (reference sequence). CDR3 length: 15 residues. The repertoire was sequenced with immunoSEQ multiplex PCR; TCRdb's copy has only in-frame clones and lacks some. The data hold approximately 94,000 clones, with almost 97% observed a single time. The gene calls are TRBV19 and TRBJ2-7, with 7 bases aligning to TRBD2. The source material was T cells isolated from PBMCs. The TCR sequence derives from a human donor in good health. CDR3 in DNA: TGTGCCAGTAGTATAGCCGGACTAGGTTCCTACGAGCAGTACTTC. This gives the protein CASSIAGLGSYEQYF.